This T cell receptor beta chain was obtained from a study of PD-1 blockade in classical Hodgkin lymphoma. From germline, CDR1 is SGHTA and CDR2 FQGTGA. With V trimmed by 2 bases and J by 0 bases, 5 bases remained unmatched. The CDR3 is 18 amino acids. In this sample, this clone turned up once. Assay: immunoSEQ multiplex PCR; the TCRdb copy retains only in-frame clones and omits some. The repertoire includes tens of thousands of clones, 70% of them detected once, and around 28% sits in the top ten. Autologous stem cell transplantation was followed by relapse in every patient, and brentuximab vedotin exposure varied.

The source is a human donor with classical Hodgkin lymphoma. The sample was peripheral blood mononuclear cells (PBMCs), taken before the second cycle of nivolumab. The chain couples TRBV7-3 to TRBJ2-2; 11 bases align to TRBD2. The CDR3 region is CASSLVALAGANTGELFF. CDR3 DNA: TGTGCCAGCAGCTTAGTGGCACTAGCGGGGGCGAACACCGGGGAGCTGTTTTTT.